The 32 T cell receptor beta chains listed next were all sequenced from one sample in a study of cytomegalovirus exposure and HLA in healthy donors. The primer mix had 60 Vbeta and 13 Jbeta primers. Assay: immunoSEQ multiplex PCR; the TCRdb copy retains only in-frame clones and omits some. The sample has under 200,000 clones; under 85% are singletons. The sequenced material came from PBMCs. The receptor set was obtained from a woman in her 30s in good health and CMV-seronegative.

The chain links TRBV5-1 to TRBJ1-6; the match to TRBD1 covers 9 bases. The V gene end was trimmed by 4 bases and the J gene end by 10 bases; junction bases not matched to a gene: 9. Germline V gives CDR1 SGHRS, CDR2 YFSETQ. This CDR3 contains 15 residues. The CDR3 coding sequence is TGCGCCAGCAGCGGGGGGACAGGGTCGGAATCACCCCTCCACTTT. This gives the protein CASSGGTGSESPLHF.

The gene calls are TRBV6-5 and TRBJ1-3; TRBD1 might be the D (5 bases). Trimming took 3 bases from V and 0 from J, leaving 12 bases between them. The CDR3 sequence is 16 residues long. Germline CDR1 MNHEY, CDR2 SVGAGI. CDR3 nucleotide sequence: TGTGCCAGCAGTTATGGGGGGATAAGCTCTGGAAACACCATATATTTT. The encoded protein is CASSYGGISSGNTIYF.

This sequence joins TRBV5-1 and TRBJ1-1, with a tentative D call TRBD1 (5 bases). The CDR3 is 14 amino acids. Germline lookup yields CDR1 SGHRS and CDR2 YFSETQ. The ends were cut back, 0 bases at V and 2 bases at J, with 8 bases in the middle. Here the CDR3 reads CASSLDGHNTEAFF. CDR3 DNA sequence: TGCGCCAGCAGCTTGGATGGACATAACACTGAAGCTTTCTTT. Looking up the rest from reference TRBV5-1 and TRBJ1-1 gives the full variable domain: KAGVTQTPRYLIKTRGQQVTLSCSPISGHRSVSWYQQTPGQGLQFLFEYFSETQRNKGNFPGRFSGRQFSNSRSEMNVSTLELGDSALYLCASSLDGHNTEAFFGQGTRLTVV.

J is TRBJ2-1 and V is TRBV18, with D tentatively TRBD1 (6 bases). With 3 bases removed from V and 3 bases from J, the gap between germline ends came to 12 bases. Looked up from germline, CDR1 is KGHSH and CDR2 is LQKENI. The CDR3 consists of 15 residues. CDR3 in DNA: TGTGCCAGCTCACCGGGTAAAGGGGGCTACAATGAGCAGTTCTTC. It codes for CASSPGKGGYNEQFF.

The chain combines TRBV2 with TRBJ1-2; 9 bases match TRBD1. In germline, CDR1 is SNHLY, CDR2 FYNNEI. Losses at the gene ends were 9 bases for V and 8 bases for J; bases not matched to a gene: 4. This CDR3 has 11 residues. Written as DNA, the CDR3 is TGTGCCAGGACAGGGGGTAGAGGCTACACCTTC. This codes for CARTGGRGYTF.

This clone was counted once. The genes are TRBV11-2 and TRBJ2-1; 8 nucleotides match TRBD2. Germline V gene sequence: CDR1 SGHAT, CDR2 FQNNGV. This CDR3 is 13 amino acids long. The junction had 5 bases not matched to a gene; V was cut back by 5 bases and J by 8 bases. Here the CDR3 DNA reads TGTGCCAGCAGCCACGGGGGGGGATATGAGCAGTTCTTC. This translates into CASSHGGGYEQFF.

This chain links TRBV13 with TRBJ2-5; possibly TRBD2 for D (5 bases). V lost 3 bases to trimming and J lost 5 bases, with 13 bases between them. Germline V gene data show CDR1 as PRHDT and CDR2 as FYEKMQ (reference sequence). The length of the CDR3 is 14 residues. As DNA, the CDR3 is TGTGCCAGCAGCTTCACTAGATATAGTGAGACCCAGTACTTC. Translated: CASSFTRYSETQYF.

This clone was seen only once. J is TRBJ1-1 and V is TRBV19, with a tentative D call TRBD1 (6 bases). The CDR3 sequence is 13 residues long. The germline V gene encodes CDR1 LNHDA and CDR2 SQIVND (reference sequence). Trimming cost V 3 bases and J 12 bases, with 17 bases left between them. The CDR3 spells CASSIRIDRSSFF. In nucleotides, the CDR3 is TGTGCCAGTAGTATCAGAATCGACAGGTCGTCTTTCTTT.

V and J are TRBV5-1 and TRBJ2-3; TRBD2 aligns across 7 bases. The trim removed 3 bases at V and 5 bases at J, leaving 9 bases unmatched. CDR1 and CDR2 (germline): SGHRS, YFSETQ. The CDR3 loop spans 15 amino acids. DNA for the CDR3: TGCGCCAGCAGCTCCGGGACTACACCACAAGATACGCAGTATTTT. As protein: CASSSGTTPQDTQYF.

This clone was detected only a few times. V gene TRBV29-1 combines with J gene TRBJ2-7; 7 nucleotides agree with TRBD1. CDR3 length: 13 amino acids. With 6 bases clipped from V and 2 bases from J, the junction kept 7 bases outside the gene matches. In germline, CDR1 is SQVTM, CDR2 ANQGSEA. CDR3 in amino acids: CSVNRQGTYEQYF. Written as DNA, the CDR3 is TGCAGCGTGAACAGACAGGGCACCTACGAGCAGTACTTC.

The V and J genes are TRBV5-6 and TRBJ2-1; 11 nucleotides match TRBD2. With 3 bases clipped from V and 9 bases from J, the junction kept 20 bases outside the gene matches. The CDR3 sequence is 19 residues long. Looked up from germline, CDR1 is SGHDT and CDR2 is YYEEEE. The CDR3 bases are TGTGCCAGCAGCTACGTCCGGACAAGGATTAGCGGGGGGGCCGGTGAGCAGTTCTTC. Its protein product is CASSYVRTRISGGAGEQFF.

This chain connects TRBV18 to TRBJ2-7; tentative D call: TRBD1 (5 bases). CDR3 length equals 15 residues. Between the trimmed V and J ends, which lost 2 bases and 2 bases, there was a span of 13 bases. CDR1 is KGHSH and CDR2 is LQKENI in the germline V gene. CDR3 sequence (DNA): TGTGCCAGCTCACCAGGGCAGGGTACCACCTACGAGCAGTACTTC. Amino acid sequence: CASSPGQGTTYEQYF. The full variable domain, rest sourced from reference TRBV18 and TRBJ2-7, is NAGVMQNPRHLVRRRGQEARLRCSPMKGHSHVYWYRQLPEEGLKFMVYLQKENIIDESGMPKERFSAEFPKEGPSILRIQQVVRGDSAAYFCASSPGQGTTYEQYFGPGTRLTVT.

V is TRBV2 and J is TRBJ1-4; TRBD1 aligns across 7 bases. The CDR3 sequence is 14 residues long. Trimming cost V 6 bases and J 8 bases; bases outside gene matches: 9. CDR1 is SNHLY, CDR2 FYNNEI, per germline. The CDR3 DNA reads TGTGCCAGCAGGCTCACAGGGGCGAACGAAAAACTGTTTTTT. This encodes CASRLTGANEKLFF.

The CDR3 nucleotides read TGTGCCAGCAGACCGGACAGTTACCAAGAGACCCAGTACTTC. The encoded protein is CASRPDSYQETQYF. The chain uses TRBV28 and TRBJ2-5; D is perhaps TRBD1 (6 bases). Germline V gives CDR1 MDHEN, CDR2 SYDVKM. The CDR3 runs to 14 residues. The V and J ends lost 6 bases and 0 bases respectively, with 11 bases between them.

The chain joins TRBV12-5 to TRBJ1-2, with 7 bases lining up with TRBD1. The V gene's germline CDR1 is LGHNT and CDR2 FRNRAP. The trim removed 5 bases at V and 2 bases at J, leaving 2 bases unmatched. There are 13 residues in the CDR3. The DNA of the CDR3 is TGTGCTAGTGGTGGGACAGTGAACTATGGCTACACCTTC. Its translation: CASGGTVNYGYTF. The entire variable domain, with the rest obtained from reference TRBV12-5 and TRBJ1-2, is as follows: DARVTQTPRHKVTEMGQEVTMRCQPILGHNTVFWYRQTMMQGLELLAYFRNRAPLDDSGMPKDRFSAEMPDATLATLKIQPSEPRDSAVYFCASGGTVNYGYTFGSGTRLTVV.

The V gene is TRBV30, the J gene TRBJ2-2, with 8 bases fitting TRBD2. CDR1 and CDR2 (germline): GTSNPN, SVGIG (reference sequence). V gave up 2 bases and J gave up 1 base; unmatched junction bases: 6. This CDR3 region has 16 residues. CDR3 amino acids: CAWSLGSGGNTGELFF. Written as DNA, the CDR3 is TGTGCCTGGAGTCTAGGGAGCGGGGGGAACACCGGGGAGCTGTTTTTT.

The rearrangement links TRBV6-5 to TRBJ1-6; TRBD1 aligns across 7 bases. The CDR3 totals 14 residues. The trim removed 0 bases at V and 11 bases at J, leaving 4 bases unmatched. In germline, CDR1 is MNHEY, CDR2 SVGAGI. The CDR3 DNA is TGTGCCAGCAGTTACTCTGGCAGGGGGGCACCCCTCCACTTT. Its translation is CASSYSGRGAPLHF.

The CDR3 region is CASSFQAYGYTF. CDR3 sequence (DNA): TGTGCCAGCAGCTTTCAAGCTTATGGCTACACCTTC. The gene calls are TRBV7-9 and TRBJ1-2; D gene unclear. The CDR3 is made up of 12 amino acids. Trimming pared 3 bases from V and 5 bases from J, leaving 7 bases between. Germline V gene sequence: CDR1 SEHNR, CDR2 FQNEAQ (reference sequence).

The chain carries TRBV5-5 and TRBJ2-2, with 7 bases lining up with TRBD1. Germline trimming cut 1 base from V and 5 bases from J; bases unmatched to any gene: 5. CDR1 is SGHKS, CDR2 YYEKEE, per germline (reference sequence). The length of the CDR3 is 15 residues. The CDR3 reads CASSLLGGDTGELFF. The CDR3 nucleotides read TGTGCCAGCAGCTTGTTAGGGGGCGATACCGGGGAGCTGTTTTTT.

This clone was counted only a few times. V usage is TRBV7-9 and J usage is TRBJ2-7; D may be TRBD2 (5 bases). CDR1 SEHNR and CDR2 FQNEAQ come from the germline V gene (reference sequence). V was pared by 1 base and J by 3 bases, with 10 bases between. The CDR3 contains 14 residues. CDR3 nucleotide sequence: TGTGCCAGCAGCTTAGTTGGGAGAGGCTACGAGCAGTACTTC. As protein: CASSLVGRGYEQYF.

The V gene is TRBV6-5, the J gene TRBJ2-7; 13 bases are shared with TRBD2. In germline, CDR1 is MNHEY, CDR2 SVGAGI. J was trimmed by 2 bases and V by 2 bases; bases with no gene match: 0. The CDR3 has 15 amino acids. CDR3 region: CASSYGLAGAYEQYF. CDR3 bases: TGTGCCAGCAGTTACGGACTAGCGGGGGCCTACGAGCAGTACTTC.

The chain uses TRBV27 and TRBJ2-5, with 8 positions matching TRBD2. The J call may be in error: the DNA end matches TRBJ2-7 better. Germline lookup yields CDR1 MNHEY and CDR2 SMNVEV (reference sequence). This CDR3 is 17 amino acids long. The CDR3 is CASLRSGGSSYSYEQYF. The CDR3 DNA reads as TGTGCCAGTCTTCGGAGCGGGGGCTCCTCATACTCCTACGAGCAGTACTTC.

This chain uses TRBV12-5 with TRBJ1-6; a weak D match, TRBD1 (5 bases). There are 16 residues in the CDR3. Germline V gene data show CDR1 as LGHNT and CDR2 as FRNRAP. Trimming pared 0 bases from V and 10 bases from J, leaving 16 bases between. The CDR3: CASGLVRSGYRSPLHF. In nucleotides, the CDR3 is TGTGCTAGTGGTTTGGTACGGTCAGGGTACAGATCACCCCTCCACTTT.

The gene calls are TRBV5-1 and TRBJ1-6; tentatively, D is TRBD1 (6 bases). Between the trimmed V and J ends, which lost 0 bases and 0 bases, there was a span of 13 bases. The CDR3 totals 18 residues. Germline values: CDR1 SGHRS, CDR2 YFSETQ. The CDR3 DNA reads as TGCGCCAGCAGCTTGGAAGGGGGAATAAGCTCCTATAATTCACCCCTCCACTTT. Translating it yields CASSLEGGISSYNSPLHF.

The CDR3 here is CASSLAGGGFNNEQFF. In DNA, the CDR3 is TGCGCCAGCAGCTTGGCTGGCGGGGGCTTTAACAATGAGCAGTTCTTC. The chain combines TRBV5-1 with TRBJ2-1; D possibly corresponds to TRBD2 (7 bases). Germline lookup yields CDR1 SGHRS and CDR2 YFSETQ. The CDR3 contains 16 residues. V was shortened by 0 bases and J by 5 bases, with 15 bases between the two germline ends.

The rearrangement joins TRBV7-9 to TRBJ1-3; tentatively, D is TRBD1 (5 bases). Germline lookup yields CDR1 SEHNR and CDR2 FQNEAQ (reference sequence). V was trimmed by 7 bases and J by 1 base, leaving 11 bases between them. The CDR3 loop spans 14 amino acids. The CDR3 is CASKMGGSGNTIYF. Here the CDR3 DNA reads TGTGCCAGCAAAATGGGGGGATCTGGAAACACCATATATTTT.

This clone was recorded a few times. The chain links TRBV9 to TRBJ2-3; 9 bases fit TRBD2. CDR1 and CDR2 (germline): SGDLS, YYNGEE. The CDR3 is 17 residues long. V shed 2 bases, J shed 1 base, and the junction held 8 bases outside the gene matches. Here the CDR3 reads CASSVETSGPGTDTQYF. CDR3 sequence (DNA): TGTGCCAGCAGCGTTGAGACTAGCGGTCCGGGCACAGATACGCAGTATTTT.

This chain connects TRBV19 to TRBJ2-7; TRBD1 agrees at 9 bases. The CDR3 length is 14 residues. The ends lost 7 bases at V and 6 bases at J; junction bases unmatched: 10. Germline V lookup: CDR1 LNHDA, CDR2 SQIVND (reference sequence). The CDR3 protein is CASKYRDREGEQYF. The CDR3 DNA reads TGTGCCAGTAAATATAGGGACAGGGAGGGCGAGCAGTACTTC. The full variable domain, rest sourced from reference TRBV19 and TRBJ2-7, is DGGITQSPKYLFRKEGQNVTLSCEQNLNHDAMYWYRQDPGQGLRLIYYSQIVNDFQKGDIAEGYSVSREKKESFPLTVTSAQKNPTAFYLCASKYRDREGEQYFGPGTRLTVT.

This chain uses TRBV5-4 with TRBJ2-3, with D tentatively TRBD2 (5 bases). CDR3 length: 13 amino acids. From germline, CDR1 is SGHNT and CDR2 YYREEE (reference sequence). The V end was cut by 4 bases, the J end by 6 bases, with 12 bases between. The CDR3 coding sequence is TGTGCCAGCAGCCCTATGAGGGTTGATACGCAGTATTTT. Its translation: CASSPMRVDTQYF.

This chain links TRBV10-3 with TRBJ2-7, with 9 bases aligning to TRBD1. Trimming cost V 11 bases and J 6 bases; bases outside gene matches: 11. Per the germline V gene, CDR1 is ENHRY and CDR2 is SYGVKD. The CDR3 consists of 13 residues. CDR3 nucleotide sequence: TGTGCCGTCGTACCGGGACAGGGCTCCGAGCAGTACTTC. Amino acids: CAVVPGQGSEQYF.

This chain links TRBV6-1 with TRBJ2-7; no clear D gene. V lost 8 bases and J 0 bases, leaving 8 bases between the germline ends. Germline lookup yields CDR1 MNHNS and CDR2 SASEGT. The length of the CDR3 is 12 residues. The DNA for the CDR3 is TGTGCCAGCCGGTCCGACTCCTACGAGCAGTACTTC. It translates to CASRSDSYEQYF.

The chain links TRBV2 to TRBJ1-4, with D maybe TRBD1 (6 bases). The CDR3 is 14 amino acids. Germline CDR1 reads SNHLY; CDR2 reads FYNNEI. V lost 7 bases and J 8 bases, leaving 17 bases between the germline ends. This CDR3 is CASIIDRWDEKLFF. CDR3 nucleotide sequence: TGTGCCAGCATAATCGACAGGTGGGACGAAAAACTGTTTTTT.